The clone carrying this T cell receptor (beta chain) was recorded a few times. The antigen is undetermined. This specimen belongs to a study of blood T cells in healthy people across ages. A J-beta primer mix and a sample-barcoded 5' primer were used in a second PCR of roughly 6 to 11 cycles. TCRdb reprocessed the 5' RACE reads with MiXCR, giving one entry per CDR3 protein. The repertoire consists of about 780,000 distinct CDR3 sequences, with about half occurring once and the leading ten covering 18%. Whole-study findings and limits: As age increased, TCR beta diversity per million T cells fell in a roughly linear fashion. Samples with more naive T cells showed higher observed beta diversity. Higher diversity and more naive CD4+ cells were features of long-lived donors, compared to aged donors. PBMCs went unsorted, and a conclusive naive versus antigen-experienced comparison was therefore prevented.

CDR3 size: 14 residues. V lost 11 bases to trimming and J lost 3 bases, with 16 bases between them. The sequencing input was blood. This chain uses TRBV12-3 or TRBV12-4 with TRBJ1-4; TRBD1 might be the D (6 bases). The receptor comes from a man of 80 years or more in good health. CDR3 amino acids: CASRKGGPNEKLFF. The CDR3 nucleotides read TGTGCCTCCCGAAAGGGGGGCCCTAATGAAAAACTGTTTTTT.